This T cell receptor beta chain was profiled in a study of regulatory T cells in long-lasting Graves disease. Trimming at V came to 6 bases and at J to 3 bases, leaving 9 bases not matched to a gene. The CDR3 consists of 15 residues. This clonotype was found a few times. Arm-PCR of CDR3 regions with iRepertoire HTBI primers generated TCR beta libraries. In the authors' methods: Samples revealed approximately 60 TRBV and roughly 15 TRBJ segments. TCRdb ran MiXCR on the multiplex PCR reads and lists one entry per CDR3 protein. In this record, the V and J calls reflect TCRdb's handling and not the investigators' own analysis. The sample includes about 660,000 distinct CDR3 sequences, 30% of them seen just once. Time point reported: persistent/refractory GD, antithyroid drugs over 5 years with positive TRAb. PBMCs were the source of the RNA used for TCR sequencing.

The clonotype was recovered from a female donor with Graves disease. The genes are TRBV12-3 or TRBV12-4 and TRBJ2-7; 9 bases agree with TRBD2. The sequences come from peripheral blood mononuclear cells (PBMCs), collected when the disease was refractory, from a patient treated with antithyroid drugs. CDR3 amino acids: CASSPQLAGSYEQYF. CDR3 nucleotides: TGTGCCAGCAGCCCCCAGCTAGCGGGAAGCTACGAGCAGTACTTC.